The source of this T cell receptor (beta chain) is a study of shared clonotypes between healthy human individuals. CDR1 and CDR2 from the germline V gene are SEHNR and FQNEAQ (reference sequence). The CDR3 is 15 amino acids. The V end lost 5 bases, the J end lost 6 bases, and 18 bases lay between the germline ends. All of the donors resided in Nashville, Tennessee, and each was a Caucasian adult. Libraries were prepared by immunoSEQ multiplex PCR; TCRdb keeps only in-frame clonotypes and omits some of them. The profile shows fewer than 400,000 clones, approximately 74% of them singletons. The sample taken for sequencing was memory CD4+ T cells sorted from blood. Subset given: CD45RA-negative fraction. This sequence originates from a man younger than 45 in good health. The rearrangement uses TRBV7-9 and TRBJ2-3; D is undetermined. The CDR3 DNA reads TGTGCCAGCAGCCCCCTGACCAATTGGGTGGATACGCAGTATTTT. The encoded protein is CASSPLTNWVDTQYF.